These 26 T cell receptor beta chains originate from one sample sequenced in a study of T cells in Graves' hyperthyroidism and ophthalmopathy. TCR beta CDR3 regions were amplified from RNA transcripts. An initial round of RT-PCR targeting the TCR CDR3 relied on the HTBI primer set. MiXCR was run by TCRdb on the multiplex PCR reads, yielding one entry per CDR3 protein. The sample includes under 600,000 distinct CDR3 sequences, approximately 15% of them seen just once. Sequences were obtained from blood. The receptors here all came from a middle-aged woman with Graves' ophthalmopathy.

V and J are TRBV4-2 and TRBJ2-2, with 9 bases that match TRBD2. The CDR3 runs to 16 residues. With V trimmed by 2 bases and J by 4 bases, 5 bases remained unmatched. The germline CDR1 and CDR2 sequences are LGHNA and YNFKEQ. CDR3 DNA: TGTGCCAGCAGCCAAACCGGGACTAGCATCACCGGGGAGCTGTTTTTT. Amino acid sequence: CASSQTGTSITGELFF.

The chain combines TRBV24-1 with TRBJ2-1; D is unresolved. Germline CDR1 reads KGHDR; CDR2 reads SFDVKD. Trimming stripped 7 bases from V and 0 bases from J, with 6 bases between. There are 13 residues in the CDR3. CDR3 sequence (DNA): TGTGCCACCAGGGCCAGCTCCTACAATGAGCAGTTCTTC. Translating it yields CATRASSYNEQFF.

This chain connects TRBV20-1 to TRBJ2-3, with 16 bases aligning to TRBD2. J gave up 5 bases and V 6 bases, and 11 bases lay outside the gene matches. Germline CDR1 and CDR2: DFQATT and SNEGSKA (reference sequence). The CDR3 spans 17 residues. In DNA, the CDR3 is TGCAGTGCAACTACGGGACTAGCGGGGGGGCACGGAGATACGCAGTATTTT. Protein product: CSATTGLAGGHGDTQYF.

This clonotype was seen only a few times. The rearrangement links TRBV6-5 to TRBJ2-3; D unclear. This CDR3 spans 15 amino acids. The V end was cut by 0 bases, the J end by 1 base, with 8 bases between. Germline CDR1 MNHEY, CDR2 SVGAGI. The CDR3 coding sequence is TGTGCCAGCAGTTACTCAGGGATCCGCACAGATACGCAGTATTTT. Amino acid sequence: CASSYSGIRTDTQYF.

This clonotype was counted at least ten times. The V call is TRBV27, the J call TRBJ1-1; the D gene is possibly TRBD1 (5 bases). The CDR3 contains 14 residues. With 2 bases removed from V and 1 base from J, the gap between germline ends came to 8 bases. Germline V gene lookup returns CDR1 MNHEY and CDR2 SMNVEV (reference sequence). The CDR3 spells CASSLQTGNTEAFF. The CDR3 coding sequence is TGTGCCAGCAGTTTACAAACAGGGAACACTGAAGCTTTCTTT.

This clonotype was detected only a few times. This chain's CDR3 is CASLKGEGSYNEQFF. CDR3 DNA sequence: TGTGCCAGCTTAAAAGGGGAGGGCTCCTACAATGAGCAGTTCTTC. The chain employs TRBV18 and TRBJ2-1, with 7 nucleotides matching TRBD2. The V gene's germline CDR1 is KGHSH and CDR2 LQKENI. Trimming took 7 bases from V and 0 from J; bases not matched to a gene: 6. The CDR3 length is 15 residues.

Worth noting for this clonotype: The CDR3 carries no conserved terminal phenylalanine or tryptophan, so it likely arises from a read error. This chain links TRBV6-2 or TRBV6-3 with TRBJ2-5; the D gene could be TRBD1 or TRBD2 (5 bases each). V was cut by 6 bases and J by 4 bases, with 12 bases left in between. The CDR3 sequence is 13 residues long. The germline V gene encodes CDR1 MNHEY and CDR2 SVGEGT. The CDR3 coding sequence is TGTGCCAGCAGGATGGGGGTTACAGAGACCCAGTACTCC. Amino acids: CASRMGVTETQYS.

Note on this clonotype: A much larger clone differs from this one at a single base, so this may be a read error. The J gene is TRBJ2-3, the V gene TRBV2, with 8 bases aligning to TRBD2. Losses at the gene ends were 5 bases for V and 3 bases for J; bases not matched to a gene: 7. CDR1 and CDR2 from the germline V gene are SNHLY and FYNNEI. This CDR3 comprises 15 residues. CDR3 loop: CASSRGAGETDTQYF. The DNA for the CDR3 is TGTGCCAGCAGTAGGGGAGCGGGGGAGACAGATACGCAGTATTTT.

This sequence joins TRBV3-1 and TRBJ2-7; 8 positions agree with TRBD2. The CDR3 length is 15 residues. Germline CDR1 is LGHDT and CDR2 is YNNKEL (reference sequence). V was clipped by 4 bases and J by 1 base; unmatched bases: 6. CDR3: CASSPSLAGSYEQYF. The CDR3 nucleotides read TGTGCCAGCAGCCCCTCCTTAGCGGGGTCCTACGAGCAGTACTTC.

This clonotype was counted between two and nine times. The gene calls are TRBV29-1 and TRBJ2-3; the match to TRBD2 covers 10 bases. This CDR3 contains 14 residues. CDR1 is SQVTM and CDR2 is ANQGSEA in the germline V gene. The ends lost 1 base at V and 8 bases at J; junction bases unmatched: 6. In nucleotides, the CDR3 is TGCAGCGTTGAAGGGCTAGCGGGAGTGGCTACGCAGTATTTT. It translates to CSVEGLAGVATQYF.

As for this clonotype: Likely a read error: the CDR3 ends without its conserved phenylalanine or tryptophan. The CDR3 sequence is CASSPDYNEQFS. The CDR3 DNA sequence: TGCGCCAGCAGCCCCGACTACAATGAGCAGTTCTCC. The chain is built from TRBV5-1 and TRBJ2-1; D is ambiguous. Germline lookup yields CDR1 SGHRS and CDR2 YFSETQ. The CDR3 runs 12 residues. Trimming removed 4 bases at V and 3 bases at J, with 5 bases between.

V and J are TRBV20-1 and TRBJ2-1, with D perhaps matching TRBD1 (7 bases). Germline CDR1 DFQATT, CDR2 SNEGSKA (reference sequence). V was cut by 6 bases and J by 7 bases, with 22 bases left in between. This CDR3 has 15 residues. The CDR3 DNA follows: TGCAGTGCCCAGTTAGGGGGCGGGGTTTTGAATGAGCAGTTCTTC. It encodes CSAQLGGGVLNEQFF.

This clonotype was observed at least ten times. The gene calls are TRBV7-2 and TRBJ2-7; a weak D match, TRBD1 (6 bases). CDR3 length: 15 residues. V dropped 5 bases and J dropped 3 bases, with 17 bases sitting between them. From germline, CDR1 is SGHTA and CDR2 FQGNSA. The CDR3 DNA reads as TGTGCCAGCAGCCCCCCTGGACAGTTATTCTACGAGCAGTACTTC. This encodes CASSPPGQLFYEQYF.

This clonotype was seen at least ten times. The rearrangement joins TRBV5-1 to TRBJ2-1, with no clear D. The CDR3 runs to 16 residues. Trimming took 0 bases from V and 2 from J, leaving 12 bases between them. Germline V CDR1 and CDR2: SGHRS, YFSETQ. The CDR3 DNA reads as TGCGCCAGCAGCTTGGAATCGTCCCTTACCTACAATGAGCAGTTCTTC. Amino acids: CASSLESSLTYNEQFF.

The chain uses TRBV2 and TRBJ2-7; D is undetermined. Germline loops: CDR1 SNHLY, CDR2 FYNNEI. V was trimmed by 6 bases and J by 5 bases, leaving 14 bases between them. CDR3 length: 13 residues. The CDR3 coding sequence is TGTGCCAGCAGCTTAGTTGGACCGGACGAGCAGTACTTC. This encodes CASSLVGPDEQYF.

This clonotype showed up just a few times. The gene calls are TRBV7-8 and TRBJ2-1; possibly TRBD1 or TRBD2 for D (6 bases each). Trimming shortened V by 3 bases and J by 9 bases, and 12 bases separated the two germline ends. The CDR3 sequence is 13 residues long. The germline CDR1 and CDR2 sequences are SGHVS and FQNEAQ. The CDR3 DNA follows: TGTGCCAGCAGCTTTCTGGGGGGCGGTGAGCAGTTCTTC. Translation: CASSFLGGGEQFF. Drawing the rest from reference TRBV7-8 and TRBJ2-1, the complete variable domain is GAGVSQSPRYKVAKRGQDVALRCDPISGHVSLFWYQQALGQGPEFLTYFQNEAQLDKSGLPSDRFFAERPEGSVSTLKIQRTQQEDSAVYLCASSFLGGGEQFFGPGTRLTVL.

This chain links TRBV6-1 with TRBJ2-5, with 15 bases fitting TRBD2. V trimming: 6 bases; J trimming: 7 bases; junction bases outside the gene matches: 9. Germline V gene sequence: CDR1 MNHNS, CDR2 SASEGT. The CDR3 extends over 16 amino acids. The CDR3 nucleotides read TGTGCCAGCAGCCCCGGACTAGCGGGAGGGCCGGGGACCCAGTACTTC. Translated: CASSPGLAGGPGTQYF.

The V and J genes are TRBV6-6 and TRBJ2-7, with D perhaps matching TRBD1 or TRBD2 (6 bases each). The ends were cut back, 0 bases at V and 0 bases at J, with 18 bases in the middle. Germline V lookup: CDR1 MNHNY, CDR2 SVGAGI (reference sequence). The CDR3 loop spans 18 amino acids. CDR3 amino acids: CASSYSRGGTRSSYEQYF. In DNA, the CDR3 is TGTGCCAGCAGTTACTCTAGGGGCGGGACAAGGAGCTCCTACGAGCAGTACTTC.

The V and J genes are TRBV6-1 and TRBJ1-2; D is ambiguous. The CDR3 is 15 amino acids. Germline V CDR1 and CDR2: MNHNS, SASEGT. The germline V and J ends were trimmed by 8 bases and 4 bases, with 20 bases remaining between them. The CDR3 protein is CASGTPSHRGYGYTF. CDR3 coding DNA: TGTGCCAGCGGAACCCCGTCTCATAGAGGCTATGGCTACACCTTC.

The chain couples TRBV27 to TRBJ2-5; 10 nucleotides agree with TRBD2. Germline loops: CDR1 MNHEY, CDR2 SMNVEV (reference sequence). CDR3 length: 17 residues. V lost 2 bases, J lost 5 bases, and 11 bases stayed unmatched. The CDR3 protein is CASSLESSSGRFETQYF. CDR3 in DNA: TGTGCCAGCAGTTTAGAATCGTCTAGCGGGAGATTTGAGACCCAGTACTTC.

This chain links TRBV13 with TRBJ2-7, with a tentative D call TRBD2 (5 bases). Germline CDR1 PRHDT, CDR2 FYEKMQ (reference sequence). Trimming removed 5 bases at V and 7 bases at J, with 12 bases between. This CDR3 spans 12 amino acids. CDR3 nucleotides: TGTGCCAGCAGCCTCCCCGGGATAGAGCAGTACTTC. As protein: CASSLPGIEQYF.

This clonotype was counted ten times or more. The chain combines TRBV5-1 with TRBJ1-1, with a possible D match to TRBD1 (6 bases). The CDR3 runs to 14 residues. The germline V gene has CDR1 SGHRS and CDR2 YFSETQ. V was clipped by 0 bases and J by 4 bases, with 10 bases between them. The CDR3 sequence: CASSLEQGITEAFF. CDR3 bases: TGCGCCAGCAGCTTGGAGCAGGGGATCACTGAAGCTTTCTTT. The full variable domain, its missing parts supplied by reference TRBV5-1 and TRBJ1-1, is KAGVTQTPRYLIKTRGQQVTLSCSPISGHRSVSWYQQTPGQGLQFLFEYFSETQRNKGNFPGRFSGRQFSNSRSEMNVSTLELGDSALYLCASSLEQGITEAFFGQGTRLTVV.

In DNA form, the CDR3 reads TGCAGTGCTCCCTGGGGTCCCGGTTACACCTTC. Translation: CSAPWGPGYTF. The chain uses TRBV20-1 and TRBJ1-2; D is unclear. The CDR3 runs to 11 residues. Germline CDR1 is DFQATT and CDR2 is SNEGSKA (reference sequence). With 5 bases removed from V and 11 bases from J, the gap between germline ends came to 15 bases.

The chain couples TRBV5-1 to TRBJ1-2, with D possibly being TRBD1 (5 bases). Looked up from germline, CDR1 is SGHRS and CDR2 is YFSETQ. V was cut by 1 base and J by 2 bases, with 12 bases left in between. The CDR3 sequence is 15 residues long. The CDR3 sequence is CASSLFPGTNYGYTF. The CDR3 DNA reads TGCGCCAGCAGCTTGTTCCCAGGGACCAACTATGGCTACACCTTC.

This clonotype was recorded at least ten times. V gene TRBV7-9 combines with J gene TRBJ2-5; D possibly corresponds to TRBD2 (5 bases). CDR1 and CDR2 (germline): SEHNR, FQNEAQ (reference sequence). V lost 6 bases, J lost 4 bases, and 12 bases lay in between. CDR3 length equals 13 residues. This CDR3 is CASSPTSVETQYF. Written as DNA, the CDR3 is TGTGCCAGCAGTCCCACTAGTGTAGAGACCCAGTACTTC.

V gene TRBV10-3 combines with J gene TRBJ2-1; 8 bases align to TRBD1. CDR1 and CDR2 (germline): ENHRY, SYGVKD. V shed 6 bases, J shed 4 bases, and the junction held 8 bases outside the gene matches. The CDR3 totals 15 residues. CDR3 DNA sequence: TGTGCCATCAGAGGGAACAGGGGGACTTACAATGAGCAGTTCTTC. Protein: CAIRGNRGTYNEQFF.